Listed here is a single TCR beta chain. The antigen is unknown. This sample is drawn from a study of blood T cell dynamics during melanoma immunotherapy. For the study at large: Patients with metastatic melanoma got pembrolizumab or nivolumab-ipilimumab as first-line care.

Time point meaning: week 3, after first cycle of checkpoint inhibitor. Patients with prior systemic cancer treatment, concomitant immunosuppressants, or other active malignancies were excluded. General study results and limits: Disease-control patients' PBMC repertoires became either more clonal or more diverse at W3.

The repertoire was sequenced with immunoSEQ multiplex PCR; TCRdb's copy has only in-frame clones and lacks some. The sample contains some 6,700 clones, about 85% of which appear only once. The CDR3 contains 14 residues. Germline V gene data show CDR1 as SGHAT and CDR2 as FQNNGV. The trim removed 1 base at V and 6 bases at J, leaving 4 bases unmatched. The TCR comes from a human donor with melanoma. Some clones in this sample may be carry-over from other donors' samples. The chain couples TRBV11-2 to TRBJ2-7, with TRBD2 identical over 9 bases. The specimen was blood, collected from a patient treated with checkpoint blockade. The CDR3 sequence: CASSLGREGREQYF. The CDR3 DNA sequence: TGTGCCAGCAGCTTAGGGCGGGAGGGCCGCGAGCAGTACTTC.